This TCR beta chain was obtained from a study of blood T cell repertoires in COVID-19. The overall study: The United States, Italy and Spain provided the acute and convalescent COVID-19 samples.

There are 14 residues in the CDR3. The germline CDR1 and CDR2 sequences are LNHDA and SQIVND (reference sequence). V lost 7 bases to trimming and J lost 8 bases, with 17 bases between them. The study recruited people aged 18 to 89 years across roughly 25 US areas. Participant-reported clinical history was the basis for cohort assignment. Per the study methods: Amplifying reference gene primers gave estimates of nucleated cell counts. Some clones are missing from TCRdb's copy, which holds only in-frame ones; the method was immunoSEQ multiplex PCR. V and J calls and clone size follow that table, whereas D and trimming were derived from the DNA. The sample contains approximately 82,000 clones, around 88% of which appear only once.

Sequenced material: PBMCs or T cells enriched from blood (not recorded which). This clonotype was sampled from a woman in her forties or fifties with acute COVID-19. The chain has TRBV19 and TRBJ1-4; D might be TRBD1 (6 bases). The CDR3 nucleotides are TGTGCCAGTACCCGGGAGGGGGTGGGCGAAAAACTGTTTTTT. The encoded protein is CASTREGVGEKLFF. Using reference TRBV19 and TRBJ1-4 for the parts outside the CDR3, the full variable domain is DGGITQSPKYLFRKEGQNVTLSCEQNLNHDAMYWYRQDPGQGLRLIYYSQIVNDFQKGDIAEGYSVSREKKESFPLTVTSAQKNPTAFYLCASTREGVGEKLFFGSGTQLSVL.